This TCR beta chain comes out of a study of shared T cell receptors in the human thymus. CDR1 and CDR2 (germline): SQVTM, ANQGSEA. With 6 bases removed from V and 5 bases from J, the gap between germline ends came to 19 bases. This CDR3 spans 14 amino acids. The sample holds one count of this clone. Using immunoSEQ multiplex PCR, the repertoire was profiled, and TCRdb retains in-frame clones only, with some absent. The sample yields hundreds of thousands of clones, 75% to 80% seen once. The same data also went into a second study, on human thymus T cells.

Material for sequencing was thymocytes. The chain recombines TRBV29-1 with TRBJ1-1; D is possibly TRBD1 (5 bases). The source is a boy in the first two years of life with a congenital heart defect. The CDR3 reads CSVLLGRGNTEAFF. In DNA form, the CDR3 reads TGCAGCGTCCTTTTGGGACGGGGGAATACTGAAGCTTTCTTT.